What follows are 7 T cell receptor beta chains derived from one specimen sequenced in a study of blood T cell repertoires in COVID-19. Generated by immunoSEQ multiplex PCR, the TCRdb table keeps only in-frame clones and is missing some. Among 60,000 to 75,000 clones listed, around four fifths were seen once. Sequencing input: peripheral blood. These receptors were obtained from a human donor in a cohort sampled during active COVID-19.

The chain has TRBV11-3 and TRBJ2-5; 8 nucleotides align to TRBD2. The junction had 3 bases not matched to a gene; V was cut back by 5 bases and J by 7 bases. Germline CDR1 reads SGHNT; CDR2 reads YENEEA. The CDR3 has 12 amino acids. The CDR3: CASSGLAGTQYF. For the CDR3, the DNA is TGTGCCAGCAGCGGGCTAGCGGGGACCCAGTACTTC.

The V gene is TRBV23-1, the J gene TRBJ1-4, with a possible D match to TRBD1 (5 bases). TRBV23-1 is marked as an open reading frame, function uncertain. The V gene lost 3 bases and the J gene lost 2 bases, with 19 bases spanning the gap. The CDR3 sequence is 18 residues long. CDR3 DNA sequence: TGCGCCAGCAGTCACTTAAGGGGCCTCAAGCAGACTAATGAAAAACTGTTTTTT. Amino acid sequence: CASSHLRGLKQTNEKLFF.

The CDR3 DNA reads as TGTGCCAGCAACACGCGTCGGACAGGGGGCGCGGGGCAGCCCCAGCATTTT. Translated: CASNTRRTGGAGQPQHF. The chain couples TRBV2 to TRBJ1-5; 11 bases match TRBD1. The CDR3 covers 17 residues. From germline, CDR1 is SNHLY and CDR2 FYNNEI. V shed 7 bases and J 7 bases; nucleotides not matched to a gene: 15.

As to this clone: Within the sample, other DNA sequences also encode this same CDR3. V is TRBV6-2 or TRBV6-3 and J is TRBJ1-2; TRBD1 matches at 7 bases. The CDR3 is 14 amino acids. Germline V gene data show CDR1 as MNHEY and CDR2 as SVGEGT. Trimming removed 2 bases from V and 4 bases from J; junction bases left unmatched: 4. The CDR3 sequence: CASSYPGTVYGYTF. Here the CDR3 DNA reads TGTGCCAGCAGTTACCCCGGGACAGTCTATGGCTACACCTTC.

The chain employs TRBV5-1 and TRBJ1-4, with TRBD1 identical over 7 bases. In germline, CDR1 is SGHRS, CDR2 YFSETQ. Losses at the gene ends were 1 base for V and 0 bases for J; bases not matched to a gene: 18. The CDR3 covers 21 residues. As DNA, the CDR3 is TGCGCCAGCAGCTTGCGCCCTGGGACAGCCTCATCCCGTGCAACTAATGAAAAACTGTTTTTT. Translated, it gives CASSLRPGTASSRATNEKLFF. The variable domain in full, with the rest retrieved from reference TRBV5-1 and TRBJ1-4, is KAGVTQTPRYLIKTRGQQVTLSCSPISGHRSVSWYQQTPGQGLQFLFEYFSETQRNKGNFPGRFSGRQFSNSRSEMNVSTLELGDSALYLCASSLRPGTASSRATNEKLFFGSGTQLSVL.

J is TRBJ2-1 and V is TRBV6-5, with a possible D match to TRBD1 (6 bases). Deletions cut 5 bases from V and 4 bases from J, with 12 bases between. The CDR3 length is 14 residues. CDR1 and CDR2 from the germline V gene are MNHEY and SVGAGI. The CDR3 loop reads CASSPGQRYNEQFF. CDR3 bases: TGTGCCAGCAGTCCCGGACAGCGATACAATGAGCAGTTCTTC.

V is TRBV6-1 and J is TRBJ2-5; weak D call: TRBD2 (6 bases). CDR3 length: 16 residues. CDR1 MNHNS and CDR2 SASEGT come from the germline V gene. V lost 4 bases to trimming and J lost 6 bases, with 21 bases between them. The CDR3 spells CASSAVQAGGGKTQYF. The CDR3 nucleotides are TGTGCCAGCAGTGCAGTACAGGCGGGCGGAGGGAAGACCCAGTACTTC.